This entry lists 23 T cell receptor beta chains sequenced from one sample in a study of T cells in narcolepsy. Produced via immunoSEQ multiplex PCR; TCRdb's table is partial and in-frame only. The top ten hold approximately 1.3% of the sample, which has some 23,000 clones, approximately 85% seen once. The sample was CD45RA- memory CD4+ T cells from PBMCs. These receptors were collected from a human donor with narcolepsy.

A few counts support this clone. The genes are TRBV10-3 and TRBJ1-3; the D is unclear. CDR1 is ENHRY, CDR2 SYGVKD, per germline. Trimming pared 8 bases from V and 2 bases from J, leaving 10 bases between. The CDR3 has 13 amino acids. The CDR3 here is CAISGFTGNTIYF. The DNA of the CDR3 is TGTGCCATCTCGGGATTCACTGGAAACACCATATATTTT.

This clone occurred once. The chain links TRBV9 to TRBJ1-2; TRBD1 might be the D (6 bases). Trimming shortened V by 0 bases and J by 1 base, and 13 bases separated the two germline ends. The CDR3 runs 16 residues. CDR1 is SGDLS and CDR2 is YYNGEE in the germline V gene. In DNA, the CDR3 is TGTGCCAGCAGCGTAGGAGGTGGGGGCTATAACTATGGCTACACCTTC. It is translated as CASSVGGGGYNYGYTF. The full variable domain, rest sourced from reference TRBV9 and TRBJ1-2, is DSGVTQTPKHLITATGQRVTLRCSPRSGDLSVYWYQQSLDQGLQFLIQYYNGEERAKGNILERFSAQQFPDLHSELNLSSLELGDSALYFCASSVGGGGYNYGYTFGSGTRLTVV.

The chain couples TRBV6-1 to TRBJ2-1; 14 bases agree with TRBD2. V dropped 0 bases and J dropped 8; count of bases not matched to a gene: 15. In germline, CDR1 is MNHNS, CDR2 SASEGT. CDR3 length: 20 residues. In DNA form, the CDR3 reads TGTGCCAGCAGTGAAGCGCGCCCTCTAGGACTAGCGGGAGGAGGGTATGAGCAGTTCTTC. Translation gives CASSEARPLGLAGGGYEQFF.

This sequence joins TRBV10-2 and TRBJ2-5, with TRBD1 matching over 10 bases. V dropped 6 bases and J dropped 6; count of bases not matched to a gene: 13. Per the germline V gene, CDR1 is WSHSY and CDR2 is SAAADI. The CDR3 runs 16 residues. Here the CDR3 DNA reads TGCGCCAGCAGGGAAGGAACGGACAGGGGGGCTCAGACCCAGTACTTC. The encoded protein is CASREGTDRGAQTQYF.

This chain uses TRBV7-9 with TRBJ1-2; no firm D call. CDR3 size: 13 residues. Germline V lookup: CDR1 SEHNR, CDR2 FQNEAQ (reference sequence). V was clipped by 5 bases and J by 0 bases, with 7 bases between them. The CDR3, as DNA: TGTGCCAGCAGCCCCTCCGCTAACTATGGCTACACCTTC. Translating it yields CASSPSANYGYTF.

The chain couples TRBV5-1 to TRBJ2-2, with unresolved D. CDR3 size: 14 residues. V was clipped by 0 bases and J by 4 bases, with 7 bases between them. The germline V gene has CDR1 SGHRS and CDR2 YFSETQ. The CDR3 spells CASSLVKGTGELFF. CDR3 nucleotides: TGCGCCAGCAGCTTGGTGAAGGGCACCGGGGAGCTGTTTTTT.

This clone was seen more than once but under ten times. This rearrangement joins TRBV6-5 to TRBJ1-4; possibly TRBD1 for D (5 bases). Germline lookup yields CDR1 MNHEY and CDR2 SVGAGI. V was trimmed by 8 bases and J by 6 bases, leaving 16 bases between them. This CDR3 contains 14 residues. The CDR3 DNA follows: TGTGCCAGCTCTCGATCCAGGGAGGATGAAAAACTGTTTTTT. As protein: CASSRSREDEKLFF.

This clone was seen a few times. This chain joins TRBV27 and TRBJ2-2; D perhaps matches TRBD1 (6 bases). V lost 2 bases, J lost 4 bases, and 14 bases lay in between. Germline V lookup: CDR1 MNHEY, CDR2 SMNVEV (reference sequence). There are 16 residues in the CDR3. Here the CDR3 reads CASSLRWDTFTGELFF. CDR3 nucleotides: TGTGCCAGCAGTTTAAGATGGGACACCTTCACCGGGGAGCTGTTTTTT.

The chain is built from TRBV11-2 and TRBJ1-3; D is undetermined. Trimming removed 3 bases at V and 0 bases at J, with 9 bases between. CDR1 SGHAT and CDR2 FQNNGV come from the germline V gene. The CDR3 loop spans 15 amino acids. CDR3 DNA: TGTGCCAGCAGCTTGTCTGTTCTCTCTGGAAACACCATATATTTT. It translates to CASSLSVLSGNTIYF.

The gene calls are TRBV6-5 and TRBJ1-1; a weak D match, TRBD1 (6 bases). V was shortened by 10 bases and J by 5 bases, with 20 bases between the two germline ends. The CDR3 extends over 14 amino acids. In germline, CDR1 is MNHEY, CDR2 SVGAGI. The CDR3 spells CAIWERGFRTEAFF. Written as DNA, the CDR3 is TGTGCCATCTGGGAGAGGGGGTTCAGGACTGAAGCTTTCTTT.

Only a few counts were recorded for this clone. One base away lies a much larger clone, so this may be a sequencing read error. V usage is TRBV6-5 and J usage is TRBJ1-5; D gene ambiguous. The V and J ends lost 6 bases and 4 bases respectively, with 10 bases between them. CDR1 is MNHEY and CDR2 is SVGAGI in the germline V gene. This CDR3 spans 13 amino acids. The CDR3 here is CASRLADNQPQHF. CDR3 nucleotide sequence: TGTGCCAGCAGGTTGGCAGATAATCAGCCCCAGCATTTT.

The chain carries TRBV28 and TRBJ1-3; D perhaps matches TRBD1 (6 bases). The CDR3 extends over 16 amino acids. V was shortened by 6 bases and J by 0 bases, with 15 bases between the two germline ends. Germline assignment: CDR1 MDHEN and CDR2 SYDVKM. CDR3 sequence (DNA): TGTGCCAGCAGCTTTACTGACAGGAGCTCTGGAAACACCATATATTTT. This translates into CASSFTDRSSGNTIYF.

This chain's CDR3 is CASSLSRGGIPGANVLTF. CDR3 DNA: TGTGCCAGCAGCTTGTCCCGGGGGGGAATACCTGGGGCCAACGTCCTGACTTTC. V is TRBV5-4 and J is TRBJ2-6; the match to TRBD2 covers 8 bases. Trimming at V came to 1 base and at J to 2 bases, leaving 8 bases not matched to a gene. Germline V gene data show CDR1 as SGHNT and CDR2 as YYREEE (reference sequence). This CDR3 region has 18 residues.

The chain couples TRBV6-1 to TRBJ2-3; TRBD2 agrees at 10 bases. With 0 bases clipped from V and 6 bases from J, the junction kept 12 bases outside the gene matches. This CDR3 contains 18 residues. Per germline, CDR1 MNHNS and CDR2 SASEGT. As DNA, the CDR3 is TGTGCCAGCAGTGAAGCGCTCAGCGGGAGGGCCCGATGGGATACGCAGTATTTT. Translation gives CASSEALSGRARWDTQYF.

The chain recombines TRBV7-8 with TRBJ2-6; maybe TRBD2 (6 bases). The CDR3 consists of 15 residues. Germline assignment: CDR1 SGHVS and CDR2 FQNEAQ. V lost 5 bases to trimming and J lost 3 bases, with 11 bases between them. The CDR3 loop is CASSMGLLGANVLTF. CDR3 DNA sequence: TGTGCCAGCAGCATGGGACTTCTTGGGGCCAACGTCCTGACTTTC.

This chain connects TRBV7-2 to TRBJ1-5, with TRBD1 matching 9 bases. The germline V gene has CDR1 SGHTA and CDR2 FQGNSA. The CDR3 runs to 15 residues. Trimming at V came to 1 base and at J to 5 bases, leaving 3 bases not matched to a gene. The CDR3 DNA is TGTGCCAGCAGCTTAGGGGGGGACAGGGATCAGCCCCAGCATTTT. This translates into CASSLGGDRDQPQHF.

The count of this clone is one. The chain carries TRBV5-6 and TRBJ1-5; D perhaps matches TRBD1 (6 bases). CDR1 and CDR2 (germline): SGHDT, YYEEEE. The CDR3 sequence is 16 residues long. Trimming removed 0 bases at V and 1 base at J, with 11 bases between. The CDR3 coding sequence is TGTGCCAGCAGCTTGGGAATAGGGGGGAGCAATCAGCCCCAGCATTTT. Translation: CASSLGIGGSNQPQHF.

This clone has just a few counts. This chain joins TRBV6-1 and TRBJ2-5; 7 nucleotides line up with TRBD2. The CDR3 runs 13 residues. Germline assignment: CDR1 MNHNS and CDR2 SASEGT. The V segment lost 4 bases and the J segment 7 bases; nucleotides outside the gene matches: 6. In DNA form, the CDR3 reads TGTGCCAGCAGTGGTAAGCGGGACGGGACCCAGTACTTC. Protein sequence: CASSGKRDGTQYF.

V usage is TRBV6-5 and J usage is TRBJ1-1; D ambiguous. Germline V gene sequence: CDR1 MNHEY, CDR2 SVGAGI. The CDR3 is 13 residues long. The germline V and J ends were trimmed by 3 bases and 6 bases, with 11 bases remaining between them. The CDR3 sequence is CASSYIPWAEAFF. The CDR3 DNA reads as TGTGCCAGCAGTTATATTCCTTGGGCTGAAGCTTTCTTT.

This chain links TRBV28 with TRBJ1-5; the D gene is possibly TRBD1 (5 bases). V gave up 6 bases and J gave up 5 bases, with 8 bases separating them. The germline CDR1 and CDR2 sequences are MDHEN and SYDVKM. The CDR3 is 12 amino acids. The CDR3 is CASSLTDQPQHF. The CDR3 DNA reads TGTGCCAGCAGCCTGACAGATCAGCCCCAGCATTTT.

The V and J genes are TRBV6-5 and TRBJ1-4; 8 bases fit TRBD1. V trimming: 7 bases; J trimming: 8 bases; junction bases outside the gene matches: 9. Germline lookup yields CDR1 MNHEY and CDR2 SVGAGI. CDR3 length: 14 amino acids. This chain's CDR3 is CASKGQAGEEKLFF. The CDR3 coding sequence is TGTGCCAGCAAGGGACAGGCGGGGGAGGAAAAACTGTTTTTT.

V is TRBV29-1 and J is TRBJ2-7; 8 nucleotides agree with TRBD2. The CDR3 length is 12 residues. Germline loops: CDR1 SQVTM, CDR2 ANQGSEA. After removal of 2 bases from V and 6 bases from J, the junction contained 3 bases not matched to a gene. This CDR3 is CSVERLAGEQYF. The CDR3 coding sequence is TGCAGCGTTGAACGGCTAGCGGGCGAGCAGTACTTC.

The chain joins TRBV4-3 to TRBJ2-1; D gene ambiguous. Germline CDR1 and CDR2: LGHNA and YSLEER. The V end was cut by 0 bases, the J end by 1 base, with 4 bases between. CDR3 length: 14 amino acids. The CDR3 spells CASSQEVSYNEQFF. CDR3 in DNA: TGCGCCAGCAGCCAAGAGGTGTCCTACAATGAGCAGTTCTTC.